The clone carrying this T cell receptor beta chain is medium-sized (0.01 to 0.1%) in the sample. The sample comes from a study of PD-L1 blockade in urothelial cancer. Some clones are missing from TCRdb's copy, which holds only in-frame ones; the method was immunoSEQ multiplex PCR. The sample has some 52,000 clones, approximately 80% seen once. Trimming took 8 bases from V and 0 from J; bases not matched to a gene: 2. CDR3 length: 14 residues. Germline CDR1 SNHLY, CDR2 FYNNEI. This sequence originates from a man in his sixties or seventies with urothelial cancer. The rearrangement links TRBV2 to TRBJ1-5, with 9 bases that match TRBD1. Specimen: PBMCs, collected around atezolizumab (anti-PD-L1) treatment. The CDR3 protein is CASRDRVSNQPQHF. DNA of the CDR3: TGTGCCAGCCGGGACAGGGTTAGCAATCAGCCCCAGCATTTT.